Below are 19 T cell receptor beta chains sequenced from a single sample in a study of blood T cell repertoires in COVID-19. TCRdb's table, derived via immunoSEQ multiplex PCR, lists solely in-frame clones and lacks some. The data hold about 280,000 clones, with approximately 82% observed a single time. The sample comprised PBMCs or T cells enriched from blood (not recorded which). These receptors were obtained from a man aged 40-49 years who had been exposed to COVID-19.

The chain employs TRBV19 and TRBJ1-3, with TRBD1 as a possible D gene (5 bases). Germline V gene data show CDR1 as LNHDA and CDR2 as SQIVND (reference sequence). The CDR3 length is 15 residues. V shed 7 bases and J shed 0 bases, with 13 bases lying between them. CDR3 DNA sequence: TGTGCCAGTATCGACAGATATACCTCTGGAAACACCATATATTTT. This gives the protein CASIDRYTSGNTIYF.

The CDR3 reads CASSIEGDRGTAQHF. Here the CDR3 DNA reads TGTGCCAGTAGTATAGAGGGGGACAGGGGTACAGCCCAGCATTTT. The chain links TRBV19 to TRBJ1-5; TRBD1 matches at 10 bases. CDR3 size: 15 residues. The germline V gene encodes CDR1 LNHDA and CDR2 SQIVND (reference sequence). V lost 0 bases and J lost 11; bases outside the gene matches: 7.

CDR3 protein: CASSLIASSYNSPLHF. The DNA for the CDR3 is TGTGCCAGCAGCTTAATTGCGAGCTCCTATAATTCACCCCTCCACTTT. The chain recombines TRBV5-5 with TRBJ1-6; D gene uncertain. The V end lost 2 bases, the J end lost 0 bases, and 9 bases lay between the germline ends. Looked up from germline, CDR1 is SGHKS and CDR2 is YYEKEE (reference sequence). This CDR3 comprises 16 residues.

The V and J genes are TRBV6-6 and TRBJ1-3, with D perhaps TRBD1 (5 bases). CDR1 is MNHNY and CDR2 is SVGAGI in the germline V gene (reference sequence). The CDR3 runs 14 residues. V lost 6 bases and J lost 2, with 11 bases in between. CDR3 sequence (DNA): TGTGCCAGCAGCCGGCGGGGGGCTGGAAACACCATATATTTT. It is translated as CASSRRGAGNTIYF.

V gene TRBV29-1 combines with J gene TRBJ2-5, with 10 bases matching TRBD1. J gave up 5 bases and V 6 bases, and 9 bases lay outside the gene matches. CDR1 SQVTM and CDR2 ANQGSEA come from the germline V gene. CDR3 length: 14 amino acids. This chain's CDR3 is CSVYGQGVGETQYF. The CDR3 nucleotides read TGCAGCGTATATGGACAGGGGGTTGGCGAGACCCAGTACTTC. The full variable domain, rest sourced from reference TRBV29-1 and TRBJ2-5, is SAVISQKPSRDICQRGTSLTIQCQVDSQVTMMFWYRQQPGQSLTLIATANQGSEATYESGFVIDKFPISRPNLTFSTLTVSNMSPEDSSIYLCSVYGQGVGETQYFGPGTRLLVL.

The V call is TRBV5-1, the J call TRBJ2-7, with TRBD1 identical over 11 bases. Per germline, CDR1 SGHRS and CDR2 YFSETQ. The CDR3 is made up of 14 amino acids. The junction had 3 bases not matched to a gene; V was cut back by 4 bases and J by 3 bases. The CDR3 nucleotides are TGCGCCAGCAGCGAGGGACAGGGGGGCTACGAGCAGTACTTC. Protein sequence: CASSEGQGGYEQYF.

The gene calls are TRBV19 and TRBJ1-5, with 9 nucleotides matching TRBD1. Germline CDR1 is LNHDA and CDR2 is SQIVND (reference sequence). V shed 6 bases and J 5 bases; nucleotides not matched to a gene: 2. The CDR3 runs to 13 residues. The CDR3 reads CASRRDRDQPQHF. The CDR3 nucleotides are TGTGCCAGTAGAAGGGACAGGGATCAGCCCCAGCATTTT.

V gene TRBV11-2 combines with J gene TRBJ1-1, with 7 bases that match TRBD1. There are 14 residues in the CDR3. V trimming: 7 bases; J trimming: 6 bases; junction bases outside the gene matches: 11. CDR1 and CDR2 (germline): SGHAT, FQNNGV. The CDR3 region is CASTRTGLSPEAFF. The CDR3 nucleotides are TGTGCCAGCACTCGGACAGGATTATCCCCTGAAGCTTTCTTT.

This chain connects TRBV27 to TRBJ1-5; D gene uncertain. The V and J ends lost 2 bases and 9 bases respectively, with 11 bases between them. This CDR3 comprises 13 residues. CDR1 and CDR2 from the germline V gene are MNHEY and SMNVEV (reference sequence). Here the CDR3 reads CASSLTFYRPQHF. For the CDR3, the DNA is TGTGCCAGCAGTTTAACCTTTTATAGGCCCCAGCATTTT.

The J gene is TRBJ2-7, the V gene TRBV28; weak D call: TRBD1 (5 bases). The CDR3 covers 14 residues. V was trimmed by 3 bases and J by 5 bases, leaving 14 bases between them. Per the germline V gene, CDR1 is MDHEN and CDR2 is SYDVKM. In DNA form, the CDR3 reads TGTGCCAGCAGTTTCGGCAGGGTATCCCACGAGCAGTACTTC. It is translated as CASSFGRVSHEQYF.

The V gene is TRBV11-3, the J gene TRBJ2-3; TRBD2 matches 11 bases. The V segment lost 11 bases and the J segment 3 bases; nucleotides outside the gene matches: 16. CDR1 is SGHNT and CDR2 is YENEEA in the germline V gene. CDR3 length equals 17 residues. The CDR3: CASPPRRLAGKTDTQYF. The CDR3 DNA reads as TGTGCCTCCCCCCCCCGAAGACTAGCGGGAAAGACAGATACGCAGTATTTT.

CDR3 region: CASRATGYGYTF. CDR3 nucleotide sequence: TGTGCCAGCAGGGCGACAGGGTATGGCTACACCTTC. The gene calls are TRBV12-3 or TRBV12-4 and TRBJ1-2; 7 nucleotides align to TRBD1. V shed 6 bases and J 5 bases; nucleotides not matched to a gene: 3. The CDR3 runs 12 residues.

CDR3 sequence reads: CASTGLTQGRGDTQYF. The CDR3 DNA reads as TGCGCCAGCACCGGGCTGACGCAGGGGAGAGGAGATACGCAGTATTTT. The V and J genes are TRBV5-1 and TRBJ2-3; weak D call: TRBD1 (6 bases). Germline values: CDR1 SGHRS, CDR2 YFSETQ. This CDR3 spans 16 amino acids. Trimming shortened V by 6 bases and J by 5 bases, and 22 bases separated the two germline ends.

This chain uses TRBV6-4 with TRBJ2-1; a weak D match, TRBD1 (6 bases). Germline V CDR1 and CDR2: MRHNA, SNTAGT. V was trimmed by 2 bases and J by 0 bases, leaving 8 bases between them. The CDR3 length is 15 residues. The CDR3 loop reads CASSDGQSSYNEQFF. As DNA, the CDR3 is TGTGCCAGCAGTGACGGACAGAGCTCCTACAATGAGCAGTTCTTC.

V is TRBV6-6 and J is TRBJ1-1, with a possible D match to TRBD1 (6 bases). The CDR3 contains 16 residues. Trimming took 5 bases from V and 2 from J, leaving 18 bases between them. Germline CDR1 is MNHNY and CDR2 is SVGAGI (reference sequence). CDR3 bases: TGTGCCAGCAGTCGACACCCGATGGACAGTAACACTGAAGCTTTCTTT. This gives the protein CASSRHPMDSNTEAFF.

The chain uses TRBV6-5 and TRBJ2-5; 9 nucleotides agree with TRBD2. The CDR3 has 14 residues. V dropped 6 bases and J dropped 3; count of bases not matched to a gene: 5. Germline CDR1 is MNHEY and CDR2 is SVGAGI. CDR3 DNA sequence: TGTGCCAGCAGACCATTAGCGGGGGAAGAGACCCAGTACTTC. This gives the protein CASRPLAGEETQYF.

The chain uses TRBV12-5 and TRBJ2-1; TRBD2 aligns across 7 bases. CDR1 is LGHNT, CDR2 FRNRAP, per germline. The junction had 1 base not matched to a gene; V was cut back by 0 bases and J by 2 bases. The CDR3 covers 15 residues. CDR3 DNA sequence: TGTGCTAGTGGTTTGGTAAGCGGGACCTACAATGAGCAGTTCTTC. Translated, it gives CASGLVSGTYNEQFF. The full variable domain, completed using reference TRBV12-5 and TRBJ2-1, is DARVTQTPRHKVTEMGQEVTMRCQPILGHNTVFWYRQTMMQGLELLAYFRNRAPLDDSGMPKDRFSAEMPDATLATLKIQPSEPRDSAVYFCASGLVSGTYNEQFFGPGTRLTVL.

The CDR3 DNA reads as TGTGCCAGCAGCTTTAGCTCGGGGGAGACCCAGTACTTC. Protein: CASSFSSGETQYF. V is TRBV7-6 and J is TRBJ2-5; the D gene is possibly TRBD2 (5 bases). CDR3 length equals 13 residues. Germline V CDR1 and CDR2: SGHVS, FNYEAQ. V dropped 3 bases and J dropped 5 bases, with 10 bases sitting between them.

The chain recombines TRBV2 with TRBJ2-3, with D tentatively TRBD1 (5 bases). Germline CDR1 reads SNHLY; CDR2 reads FYNNEI. Deletions cut 6 bases from V and 4 bases from J, with 8 bases between. The CDR3 sequence is 12 residues long. The CDR3 DNA sequence: TGTGCCAGCAGGGACAATTCAGATACGCAGTATTTT. Protein product: CASRDNSDTQYF.